The clone carrying this T cell receptor (beta chain) was seen a handful of times. As yet, its antigen is unknown. The data derive from a study of blood T cells in healthy people across ages. Study background: The template switching approach captured approximately one barcoded beta molecule for every two T cells.

The germline V and J ends were trimmed by 5 bases and 3 bases, with 10 bases remaining between them. The germline V gene encodes CDR1 LNHDA and CDR2 SQIVND (reference sequence). The CDR3 has 13 amino acids. A second roughly 7 to 12 cycle PCR used barcoded and J-beta primers. TCRdb fed the 5' RACE reads into MiXCR, producing one record per CDR3 protein. The table lists around 1,100,000 distinct CDR3 sequences, more than 30% of them singletons. Study-wide results and caveats: Leaving the PBMCs unsorted stopped any conclusive comparison of naive versus antigen-experienced cells.

Input material: blood. The clonotype was recovered from a man aged 18 to 29 in good health. The chain has TRBV19 and TRBJ1-1, with D uncertain. CDR3 coding DNA: TGTGCCAGTAGTGAGGGTGAGGACACTGAAGCTTTCTTT. Translating gives CASSEGEDTEAFF.